This TCR beta chain was sequenced in a study of blood T cell repertoires in COVID-19. For the study at large: The samples span acute and convalescent COVID-19 from the United States, Italy and Spain. PBMCs, B-cell-depleted T cells, or T cells were the source of the cDNA or gDNA that made up the material.

In the study's own analysis: Reference gene primer amplification yielded estimated nucleated cell counts. TCRdb keeps only in-frame clones here, not all; method: immunoSEQ multiplex PCR. Clone size and the V and J calls come from that table; the DNA yielded D and trimming. The sample yields about 220,000 clones, approximately 86% seen once. The clonotype was recovered from a woman aged 80 or over with acute or convalescent COVID-19. Sequencing was done on a sample of peripheral blood.

The CDR3 reads CAIDYSGTDTQYF. The DNA for the CDR3 is TGTGCCATAGATTATAGCGGCACAGATACGCAGTATTTT. The chain couples TRBV7-2 to TRBJ2-3; possibly TRBD2 for D (5 bases). This CDR3 has 13 amino acids. Trimming pared 10 bases from V and 1 base from J, leaving 12 bases between. The germline V gene has CDR1 SGHTA and CDR2 FQGNSA.